Listed here are 8 T cell receptor beta chains from one sample, sequenced in a study of early T cells in non-severe SARS-CoV-2 infection. TCRdb ran MiXCR on the 5' RACE reads and lists one entry per CDR3 protein. The sample includes tens of thousands of distinct CDR3 sequences, more than 12% of them seen just once. The specimen sequenced was whole blood. Receptors originate from an adult who was a healthcare worker with PCR-confirmed SARS-CoV-2 infection or an uninfected control (not recorded which).

This clonotype was seen a few times. The chain is built from TRBV13 and TRBJ2-7; D not certain. Trimming stripped 3 bases from V and 0 bases from J, with 18 bases between. The CDR3 consists of 17 residues. Looked up from germline, CDR1 is PRHDT and CDR2 is FYEKMQ (reference sequence). CDR3 loop: CASSLAPTRTSSYEQYF. CDR3 nucleotides: TGTGCCAGCAGCTTGGCCCCGACAAGGACCAGCTCCTACGAGCAGTACTTC.

This clonotype appeared many times. The chain links TRBV7-9 to TRBJ2-1; no firm D call. CDR1 is SEHNR, CDR2 FQNEAQ, per germline (reference sequence). This CDR3 comprises 11 residues. Trimming left V 5 bases short and J 4 bases short, with 3 bases between. This CDR3 is CASSPYNEQFF. In DNA, the CDR3 is TGTGCCAGCAGCCCTTACAATGAGCAGTTCTTC.

This clonotype was picked up a small number of times. This chain joins TRBV5-1 and TRBJ2-1, with TRBD2 matching over 7 bases. Germline loops: CDR1 SGHRS, CDR2 YFSETQ. The CDR3 consists of 15 residues. The trim removed 3 bases at V and 0 bases at J, leaving 3 bases unmatched. The CDR3, as DNA: TGCGCCAGCAGCTCGGGGGGATCCTCCTACAATGAGCAGTTCTTC. It yields the protein CASSSGGSSYNEQFF.

This clonotype has at least ten counts. The rearrangement links TRBV6-6 to TRBJ1-5; weak D call: TRBD1 (5 bases). The germline gives CDR1 MNHNY, CDR2 SVGAGI (reference sequence). The V and J ends lost 0 bases and 5 bases respectively, with 14 bases between them. This CDR3 spans 16 amino acids. CDR3 in amino acids: CASSYSLAWGDQPQHF. The CDR3 DNA is TGTGCCAGCAGTTACTCGCTAGCTTGGGGGGATCAGCCCCAGCATTTT.

This clonotype was seen more than once but under ten times. V is TRBV12-3 or TRBV12-4 and J is TRBJ2-1; D not certain. The CDR3 is made up of 11 amino acids. The V end lost 3 bases, the J end lost 9 bases, and 6 bases lay between the germline ends. The CDR3: CASSLVREQFF. The CDR3 DNA follows: TGTGCCAGCAGTTTGGTACGTGAGCAGTTCTTC.

This clonotype was recorded many times. The rearrangement uses TRBV11-2 and TRBJ1-4, with a possible D match to TRBD1 (6 bases). Germline V gene lookup returns CDR1 SGHAT and CDR2 FQNNGV. The CDR3 loop spans 13 amino acids. Trimming stripped 1 base from V and 8 bases from J, with 8 bases between. CDR3 region: CASSLGTDEKLFF. CDR3 DNA: TGTGCCAGCAGCTTAGGGACAGACGAAAAACTGTTTTTT.

The V and J genes are TRBV6-5 and TRBJ2-7; the D call may be TRBD1 or TRBD2 (5 bases each). The ends were cut back, 2 bases at V and 7 bases at J, with 15 bases in the middle. CDR1 is MNHEY, CDR2 SVGAGI, per germline. The CDR3 extends over 14 amino acids. In nucleotides, the CDR3 is TGTGCCAGCAGTTACAAGGGACGGCAAAGTGAGCAGTACTTC. Encoded protein: CASSYKGRQSEQYF.

Only a few counts were recorded for this clonotype. The chain uses TRBV7-3 and TRBJ2-3; TRBD2 matches at 16 bases. V was pared by 5 bases and J by 6 bases, with 5 bases of the junction left unmatched. The germline V gene encodes CDR1 SGHTA and CDR2 FQGTGA. The CDR3 is made up of 16 amino acids. CDR3 nucleotide sequence: TGTGCCAGCAGCCCGAAGGGACTAGCGGGAGGGGATACGCAGTATTTT. Protein: CASSPKGLAGGDTQYF.